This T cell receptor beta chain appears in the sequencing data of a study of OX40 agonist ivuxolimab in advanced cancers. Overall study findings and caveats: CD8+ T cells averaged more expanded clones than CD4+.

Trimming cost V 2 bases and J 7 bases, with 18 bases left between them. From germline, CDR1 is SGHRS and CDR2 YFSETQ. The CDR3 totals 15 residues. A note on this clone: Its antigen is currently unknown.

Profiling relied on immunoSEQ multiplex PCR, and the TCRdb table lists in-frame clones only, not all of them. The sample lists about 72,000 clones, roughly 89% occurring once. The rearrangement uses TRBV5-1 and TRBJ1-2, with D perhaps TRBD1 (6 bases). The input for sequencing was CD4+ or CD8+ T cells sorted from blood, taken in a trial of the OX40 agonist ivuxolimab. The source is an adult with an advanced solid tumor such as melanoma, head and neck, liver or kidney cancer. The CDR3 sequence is CASSLNPGAPGGYTF. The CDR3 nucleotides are TGCGCCAGCAGCTTAAATCCAGGGGCGCCCGGTGGCTACACCTTC.